This TCR beta chain was sequenced for a study of blood T cell repertoires in COVID-19 (dated by TCRdb to 2018 to 2021). Regarding the complete study: Samples from collaborators originated in the United States, Italy and Spain and spanned both the acute and convalescent phases of COVID-19. The prospective study material was composed of cDNA or gDNA derived from T cells, B-cell-depleted T cells, or PBMCs. The dataset comprised deeply sampled blood TCRbeta repertoires from subjects exposed to, actively infected with, or recovered from COVID-19. The repertoires were released in a freely available public database intended as a resource for research on the immune response to SARS-CoV-2. The samples were drawn from two sources: the first 160 participants of the ongoing ImmuneRACE study, and approximately 1,300 subjects contributed by 6 global collaborators. Sample metadata almost always included a de-identified subject ID, COVID-19 status, age in years and sex. Where HLA class I and class II types were available, the types were taken from metadata supplied by the sample provider, not from assay-based typing. Overall study results and their limits: The amount of clinical and demographic metadata varied by source and participant and was provided uncurated.

TCRbeta CDR3 regions were amplified from genomic DNA by means of the immunoSEQ Assay, a bias-controlled multiplex PCR. As for the authors' bioinformatics: Within the assay, amplification of reference gene primers was used to estimate how many nucleated cells each sample contained. Sequence reads were collapsed and filtered to measure the absolute abundance of every unique TCRbeta CDR3 rearrangement. For each sample, productive Simpson clonality was calculated by taking the square root of Simpson's diversity index across productive rearrangements. Not all clones reach the TCRdb copy of this immuneACCESS table, which keeps in-frame sequences only. Checked studies attribute under half of the gap to unresolved V genes and leave the rest unexplained. For V, J and clone size, that table is used; D and trimming come from the DNA. This sample has about 120,000 clones in its table, and 84% of those were observed once. Clones ranked in the top ten supply over 7.5% of the sample.

In regard to this clone: Its antigen remains unidentified. No base-level quality is on record; no much larger clone is a single base apart.

Whole blood was collected in K2EDTA tubes by collaborating institutions according to the institutions' own protocols. For TCRbeta analysis, collaborators shipped samples as frozen whole blood, isolated PBMCs, or DNA extracted from either of those sample types. Material for sequencing was peripheral blood. The source is a woman in her forties with acute or convalescent COVID-19.

The DNA sequence is TGTGCCAGCAGCTTAGGAGACAGGGTTCTGGGTGAGCAGTTCTTC. This yields the protein CASSLGDRVLGEQFF. The chain was built from TRBV11-2 and TRBJ2-1; TRBD1 lines up with 7 middle nucleotides. Inclusive of the bounding cysteine and phenylalanine, the CDR3 is 15 residues long. The CDR3 DNA has 45 bases and is translated from base 1. Trimming removed 1 base from V and 9 bases from J; the gene matches leave 9 bases unexplained. CDR1 and CDR2, looked up from the germline V gene, are SGHAT and FQNNGV.